A selection of T cell receptor beta chains follows, all from one sample in a study of tumor-infiltrating lymphocytes in oesophageal squamous cell carcinoma. TCRdb re-analysed the PCR reads in MiXCR, keeping a single row per CDR3 protein. The data show approximately 10,000 distinct CDR3 sequences, around half seen once. Source material: esophageal tumor tissue. The origin of the receptors is a male donor with esophageal squamous cell carcinoma. CDR3s include the opening cysteine and the closing phenylalanine or tryptophan. Each record gives: D gene, clone size, J gene, V gene, CDR3 protein, CDR3 DNA. A D gene is named only where the DNA matches it firmly. Size is stated for part of the rows, as once, few or many counts, or as a class when the clone is expanded.

D: TRBD1
size: .
J: TRBJ2-7
V: TRBV6-6
CDR3: CASSSRGGASYEQYF
DNA: TGTGCCAGCAGTTCTCGAGGGGGCGCCTCCTACGAGCAGTACTTC

D: TRBD2
size: .
J: TRBJ2-3
V: TRBV10-3
CDR3: CASQRELLADTQYF
DNA: TGTGCCAGCCAGCGGGAGTTGTTGGCAGATACGCAGTATTTT

D: TRBD2
size: many
J: TRBJ2-1
V: TRBV7-2
CDR3: CASSDRTSGTRNEQFF
DNA: TGTGCCAGCAGCGACCGGACTAGCGGGACAAGGAATGAGCAGTTCTTC

D: .
size: many
J: TRBJ1-1
V: TRBV12-3/TRBV12-4
CDR3: CASILFEQGSGDTEAFF
DNA: TGTGCCAGCATCCTTTTCGAACAGGGTAGCGGGGACACTGAAGCTTTCTTT

D: TRBD1
size: once
J: TRBJ2-7
V: TRBV6-2/TRBV6-3
CDR3: CASSPGPDRAKQYF
DNA: TGTGCCAGCAGCCCGGGCCCCGACAGGGCCAAGCAGTACTTC

D: .
size: .
J: TRBJ2-5
V: TRBV24-1
CDR3: CATSDPGLPRGETQYF
DNA: TGTGCCACCAGTGACCCTGGACTCCCGCGGGGAGAGACCCAGTACTTC

D: .
size: .
J: TRBJ2-7
V: TRBV12-3/TRBV12-4
CDR3: CASSFGASYEQYF
DNA: TGTGCCAGCAGTTTTGGGGCGAGCTACGAGCAGTACTTC

D: .
size: .
J: TRBJ2-3
V: TRBV12-3/TRBV12-4
CDR3: CASSLAGGRPTQYF
DNA: TGTGCCAGCAGTTTAGCGGGGGGCCGTCCTACGCAGTATTTT

D: TRBD2
size: once
J: TRBJ2-5
V: TRBV7-3
CDR3: CASSRAGTSEETQYF
DNA: TGTGCCAGCAGCAGAGCCGGGACTAGCGAAGAGACCCAGTACTTC

D: .
size: .
J: TRBJ1-1
V: TRBV7-9
CDR3: CASSLMGMGEAFF
DNA: TGTGCCAGCAGCTTAATGGGGATGGGTGAAGCTTTCTTT

D: .
size: many
J: TRBJ2-5
V: TRBV19
CDR3: CASSKRIQETQYF
DNA: TGTGCCAGTAGTAAAAGAATACAAGAGACCCAGTACTTC

D: TRBD1
size: .
J: TRBJ1-2
V: TRBV28
CDR3: CASSGQGAYGYTF
DNA: TGTGCCAGCAGTGGACAGGGGGCATATGGCTACACCTTC

D: .
size: many
J: TRBJ2-7
V: TRBV27
CDR3: CASSIKPGALGEQYF
DNA: TGTGCCAGCAGTATAAAACCCGGGGCCCTCGGCGAGCAGTACTTC

D: TRBD1
size: .
J: TRBJ2-1
V: TRBV24-1
CDR3: CATSDMGTGNDNEQFF
DNA: TGTGCCACCAGTGATATGGGGACAGGGAACGACAATGAGCAGTTCTTC

D: .
size: .
J: TRBJ2-1
V: TRBV6-1
CDR3: CASRRYNEQFF
DNA: TGTGCCAGCCGACGTTACAATGAGCAGTTCTTC

D: TRBD2
size: few
J: TRBJ2-3
V: TRBV6-8
CDR3: CASSYGTSRTDTQYF
DNA: TGTGCCAGCAGTTACGGGACTAGCCGCACAGATACGCAGTATTTT

D: .
size: .
J: TRBJ2-1
V: TRBV12-3/TRBV12-4
CDR3: CASSLAGEQFF
DNA: TGTGCCAGCAGTTTAGCGGGGGAGCAGTTCTTC

D: .
size: .
J: TRBJ2-3
V: TRBV7-8
CDR3: CASSFYGRVPDTQYF
DNA: TGTGCCAGCAGCTTTTACGGAAGGGTTCCAGATACGCAGTATTTT

D: .
size: .
J: TRBJ2-3
V: TRBV6-2/TRBV6-3
CDR3: CASSPGIRTDTQYF
DNA: TGTGCCAGCAGTCCCGGGATCCGCACAGATACGCAGTATTTT

D: TRBD2
size: medium-sized
J: TRBJ2-1
V: TRBV7-9
CDR3: CASSSSRLGGNEQFF
DNA: TGTGCCAGCAGCTCGTCTAGACTGGGGGGGAATGAGCAGTTCTTC

D: .
size: .
J: TRBJ2-6
V: TRBV7-3
CDR3: CASSVTGSGANVLTF
DNA: TGTGCCAGCAGCGTCACAGGGAGCGGGGCCAACGTCCTGACTTTC